The 30 T cell receptor beta chains below were found in one sample sequenced in a study of post-analysis software for immune sequencing data. These TCRs are of unknown antigen specificity. Incorporated into the TCR beta cDNA libraries were unique molecular identifiers, which served to reduce PCR and sequencing biases. TCRdb reanalysed the PCR reads using MiXCR and keeps one entry per CDR3 protein. The repertoire holds roughly 800,000 distinct CDR3 sequences, about 53% seen once, with approximately 4.2% in the top ten. Findings and caveats of the study: Among roughly 5 TRBV segments more frequent in patients than controls were TRBV5-6, TRBV5-1 and TRBV20-1.

The sequencing input was blood. These TCRs come from a girl aged 5 to 17 with multiple sclerosis.

A few counts support this clonotype. The chain uses TRBV5-1 and TRBJ1-4, with D perhaps TRBD1 (5 bases). Trimming shortened V by 0 bases and J by 7 bases, and 7 bases separated the two germline ends. The CDR3 has 13 residues. The germline V gene has CDR1 SGHRS and CDR2 YFSETQ. CDR3 in amino acids: CASSLAGSEKLFF. The CDR3 DNA follows: TGCGCCAGCAGCTTGGCAGGGAGTGAAAAACTGTTTTTT. Supplemented by reference TRBV5-1 and TRBJ1-4, the full variable domain reads KAGVTQTPRYLIKTRGQQVTLSCSPISGHRSVSWYQQTPGQGLQFLFEYFSETQRNKGNFPGRFSGRQFSNSRSEMNVSTLELGDSALYLCASSLAGSEKLFFGSGTQLSVL.

The chain has TRBV29-1 and TRBJ1-1; D is uncertain. The CDR3 consists of 13 residues. V lost 1 base and J lost 1, with 7 bases in between. Germline V gene lookup returns CDR1 SQVTM and CDR2 ANQGSEA. CDR3 in DNA: TGCAGCGTTGAAGCCCGACAGAACACTGAAGCTTTCTTT. It is translated as CSVEARQNTEAFF.

DNA for the CDR3: TGTGCCAGTTTGAGAGGGAACGAGCAGTACTTC. Its protein is CASLRGNEQYF. This chain joins TRBV5-6 and TRBJ2-4; a possible D gene is TRBD2 (5 bases). Near its end, the DNA agrees better with TRBJ2-7, so the J call may be wrong. The germline CDR1 and CDR2 sequences are SGHDT and YYEEEE. CDR3 size: 11 residues.

This chain joins TRBV12-3 or TRBV12-4 and TRBJ2-4; D is possibly TRBD2 (5 bases). Trimming removed 6 bases at V and 13 bases at J, with 13 bases between. This CDR3 contains 11 residues. CDR3 sequence (DNA): TGTGCCAGCAGCCCCGGATGGGAGCAGTACTTC. It encodes CASSPGWEQYF.

This clonotype was recorded a few times. Here the CDR3 reads CATSRDDRSSYGYTF. The CDR3 DNA reads as TGTGCCACCAGCAGAGACGACAGGTCCTCCTATGGCTACACCTTC. The rearrangement joins TRBV15 to TRBJ1-2, with D tentatively TRBD1 (6 bases). Per the germline V gene, CDR1 is LNHNV and CDR2 is YYDKDF (reference sequence). V shed 0 bases and J shed 4 bases, with 12 bases lying between them. The CDR3 covers 15 residues.

The chain combines TRBV29-1 with TRBJ2-5; D is undetermined. This CDR3 contains 14 residues. CDR1 is SQVTM and CDR2 is ANQGSEA in the germline V gene. Trimming left V 1 base short and J 5 bases short, with 14 bases between. CDR3 loop: CSVEGPGVWETQYF. The CDR3 DNA reads as TGCAGCGTTGAAGGGCCAGGCGTTTGGGAGACCCAGTACTTC. Complete variable domain (other parts from reference TRBV29-1 and TRBJ2-5): SAVISQKPSRDICQRGTSLTIQCQVDSQVTMMFWYRQQPGQSLTLIATANQGSEATYESGFVIDKFPISRPNLTFSTLTVSNMSPEDSSIYLCSVEGPGVWETQYFGPGTRLLVL.

The V gene is TRBV6-5, the J gene TRBJ2-1, with D unresolved. This CDR3 spans 14 amino acids. Germline CDR1 and CDR2: MNHEY and SVGAGI. V was clipped by 0 bases and J by 8 bases, with 11 bases between them. CDR3 protein: CASSYSAREDEQFF. As DNA, the CDR3 is TGTGCCAGCAGTTACTCGGCCAGAGAGGATGAGCAGTTCTTC.

The rearrangement joins TRBV4-1 to TRBJ2-7; 8 positions agree with TRBD2. The CDR3 runs to 14 residues. V gave up 4 bases and J gave up 2 bases; unmatched junction bases: 4. Germline V lookup: CDR1 MGHRA, CDR2 YSYEKL. The CDR3 DNA is TGCGCCAGCAGCCCCACCGGGAGGGCCTACGAGCAGTACTTC. It encodes CASSPTGRAYEQYF.

The rearrangement joins TRBV10-3 to TRBJ2-1, with 7 bases identical to TRBD1. CDR1 and CDR2 (germline): ENHRY, SYGVKD. Trimming cost V 6 bases and J 4 bases; bases outside gene matches: 9. This CDR3 is built from 15 residues. In DNA, the CDR3 is TGTGCCATCAGGGGCCGAGGGACAGATTACAATGAGCAGTTCTTC. It translates to CAIRGRGTDYNEQFF.

This chain uses TRBV7-2 with TRBJ2-4; 8 nucleotides align to TRBD1. The J call may be wrong; the DNA end is better matched by TRBJ2-7. Germline lookup yields CDR1 SGHTA and CDR2 FQGNSA. This CDR3 is 17 amino acids long. The CDR3 DNA is TGTGCCAGCAGCCCTTACGGCCCCTCAGGGGGCGCGCTCGAGCAGTACTTC. It encodes CASSPYGPSGGALEQYF.

This clonotype was observed a handful of times. In DNA form, the CDR3 reads TGCAGTGTTGGCCCGGGGGATCAGCCCCAGCATTTT. Its protein is CSVGPGDQPQHF. The gene calls are TRBV20-1 and TRBJ1-5, with D perhaps matching TRBD1 (5 bases). This CDR3 contains 12 residues. V lost 7 bases and J lost 5, with 12 bases in between. Per germline, CDR1 DFQATT and CDR2 SNEGSKA (reference sequence).

This clonotype showed up just a few times. The V call is TRBV4-1, the J call TRBJ1-2; D gene ambiguous. V lost 2 bases to trimming and J lost 8 bases, with 9 bases between them. Germline V lookup: CDR1 MGHRA, CDR2 YSYEKL. CDR3 length: 12 amino acids. This chain's CDR3 is CASSQLVGGYTF. The CDR3 nucleotides read TGCGCCAGCAGCCAATTAGTAGGGGGCTACACCTTC.

The chain combines TRBV7-2 with TRBJ1-2, with D possibly being TRBD1 (5 bases). Looked up from germline, CDR1 is SGHTA and CDR2 is FQGNSA. The ends were cut back, 1 base at V and 7 bases at J, with 10 bases in the middle. CDR3 length equals 13 residues. The CDR3 nucleotides are TGTGCCAGCAGCTTAGTATCGGGGCCTGGCTACACCTTC. This encodes CASSLVSGPGYTF. Drawing the rest from reference TRBV7-2 and TRBJ1-2, the complete variable domain is GAGVSQSPSNKVTEKGKDVELRCDPISGHTALYWYRQSLGQGLEFLIYFQGNSAPDKSGLPSDRFSAERTGGSVSTLTIQRTQQEDSAVYLCASSLVSGPGYTFGSGTRLTVV.

This clonotype was picked up a small number of times. This chain connects TRBV12-3 or TRBV12-4 to TRBJ2-1; TRBD1 or TRBD2 may be the D gene (5 bases each). Trimming pared 5 bases from V and 9 bases from J, leaving 11 bases between. CDR3 length equals 12 residues. The CDR3 spells CASSITRGEQFF. The CDR3 nucleotides read TGTGCCAGCAGTATAACTAGGGGTGAGCAGTTCTTC.

The chain recombines TRBV29-1 with TRBJ1-1, with a tentative D call TRBD1 (6 bases). CDR1 and CDR2 from the germline V gene are SQVTM and ANQGSEA. V was trimmed by 4 bases and J by 3 bases, leaving 15 bases between them. The CDR3 has 14 amino acids. The CDR3 sequence is CSVALGRGDTEAFF. The CDR3 nucleotides are TGCAGCGTTGCCCTGGGGAGGGGGGACACTGAAGCTTTCTTT.

The V and J genes are TRBV15 and TRBJ2-7; 8 nucleotides line up with TRBD2. The length of the CDR3 is 14 residues. The ends lost 6 bases at V and 2 bases at J; junction bases unmatched: 6. From germline, CDR1 is LNHNV and CDR2 YYDKDF (reference sequence). CDR3 sequence: CATRSSGSAYEQYF. The CDR3 nucleotides read TGTGCCACCAGGAGCAGCGGGAGCGCCTACGAGCAGTACTTC.

The chain employs TRBV29-1 and TRBJ2-1, with 9 bases lining up with TRBD2. This CDR3 is 18 amino acids long. The V segment lost 6 bases and the J segment 5 bases; nucleotides outside the gene matches: 20. Germline V gene sequence: CDR1 SQVTM, CDR2 ANQGSEA. CDR3 region: CSVRPGGRAPRRDNEQFF. The CDR3 DNA sequence: TGCAGCGTCCGTCCTGGCGGGAGGGCCCCCCGGAGGGACAATGAGCAGTTCTTC.

This clonotype was seen only a few times. The rearrangement links TRBV13 to TRBJ2-7, with 7 bases aligning to TRBD1. This CDR3 contains 15 residues. Trimming at V came to 3 bases and at J to 0 bases, leaving 5 bases not matched to a gene. Germline lookup yields CDR1 PRHDT and CDR2 FYEKMQ (reference sequence). DNA for the CDR3: TGTGCCAGCAGCTTGTACGGGACAGACTCCTACGAGCAGTACTTC. Its translation is CASSLYGTDSYEQYF.

The chain links TRBV10-3 to TRBJ2-1, with TRBD1 matching over 7 bases. V was clipped by 11 bases and J by 2 bases; unmatched bases: 6. The V gene's germline CDR1 is ENHRY and CDR2 SYGVKD. The CDR3 length is 13 residues. The CDR3 here is CAAYDRAYNEQFF. The CDR3 nucleotides read TGTGCCGCGTACGACAGGGCCTACAATGAGCAGTTCTTC.

The chain employs TRBV5-1 and TRBJ2-5, with D perhaps assigned TRBD1 or TRBD2 (5 bases each). CDR1 is SGHRS, CDR2 YFSETQ, per germline. Between the trimmed V and J ends, which lost 0 bases and 5 bases, there was a span of 26 bases. The CDR3 is made up of 19 amino acids. The CDR3 coding sequence is TGCGCCAGCAGCTTGGGTCCCGGACATTCGGAGCGGCGGACGGAGACCCAGTACTTC. Protein sequence: CASSLGPGHSERRTETQYF.

Of note for this clonotype: A much larger clone sits a single nucleotide away, making a read error possible. The gene calls are TRBV12-3 or TRBV12-4 and TRBJ2-5; the D is unclear. The DNA end favors TRBJ2-7, so the J call may be wrong. The CDR3 totals 11 residues. Here the CDR3 reads CASKYGYEQYF. The DNA for the CDR3 is TGTGCCAGCAAGTACGGCTACGAGCAGTACTTC.

V gene TRBV19 combines with J gene TRBJ2-7, with TRBD2 matching over 7 bases. The CDR3 has 14 amino acids. Germline CDR1 and CDR2: LNHDA and SQIVND (reference sequence). The trim removed 6 bases at V and 0 bases at J, leaving 5 bases unmatched. The CDR3 nucleotides read TGTGCCAGTAGGAGAGCGGGGAGCTCCTACGAGCAGTACTTC. Translating gives CASRRAGSSYEQYF.

The chain is built from TRBV10-3 and TRBJ2-4; D is tentatively TRBD1 or TRBD2 (5 bases each). The end of the DNA is better explained by TRBJ2-5, so the J call may be wrong. Germline CDR1 and CDR2: ENHRY and SYGVKD. The CDR3 length is 14 residues. This CDR3 is CAISSGRSEGTQYF. The CDR3 DNA is TGTGCCATCAGTTCGGGACGGTCTGAGGGGACCCAGTACTTC.

The V call is TRBV29-1, the J call TRBJ2-3; 8 bases agree with TRBD1. CDR1 SQVTM and CDR2 ANQGSEA come from the germline V gene. The CDR3 is 12 residues long. The J segment lost 6 bases and the V segment lost 7 bases, leaving 6 bases of the junction unmatched. The CDR3 here is CSAGTGGDTQYF. CDR3 DNA: TGCAGCGCCGGGACAGGCGGCGATACGCAGTATTTT.

This rearrangement joins TRBV21-1 to TRBJ2-7; the table's D call of TRBD2 was not tested on the DNA. TRBV21-1 is noted as a pseudogene. The CDR3 contains 15 residues. The CDR3 is CASSKEAGPFYEQYF. The CDR3 region has the DNA TGTGCCAGCAGCAAAGAAGCAGGCCCTTTCTACGAGCAGTACTTC.

The V and J genes are TRBV6-6 and TRBJ2-1, with a weak D call TRBD1 (6 bases). Trimming left V 6 bases short and J 7 bases short, with 22 bases between. Per the germline V gene, CDR1 is MNHNY and CDR2 is SVGAGI (reference sequence). The length of the CDR3 is 16 residues. CDR3 sequence reads: CASSHPGAFLGNEQFF. DNA for the CDR3: TGTGCCAGCAGCCATCCAGGGGCCTTCCTAGGGAATGAGCAGTTCTTC.

The rearrangement joins TRBV20-1 to TRBJ2-1, with 8 bases lining up with TRBD2. The junction had 16 bases not matched to a gene; V was cut back by 2 bases and J by 10 bases. Germline V lookup: CDR1 DFQATT, CDR2 SNEGSKA (reference sequence). This CDR3 contains 16 residues. CDR3: CSARRLLSGSFGEQFF. The CDR3 DNA follows: TGCAGTGCTAGACGTCTTCTGAGCGGGAGCTTCGGGGAGCAGTTCTTC.

In its sample, this clonotype was seen a few times. The chain joins TRBV6-5 to TRBJ1-2; no reliable D call. Germline CDR1 and CDR2: MNHEY and SVGAGI. This CDR3 has 13 residues. V was shortened by 6 bases and J by 6 bases, with 14 bases between the two germline ends. The CDR3 here is CASSLGPGHGYTF. As DNA, the CDR3 is TGTGCCAGCAGCCTCGGTCCGGGTCATGGCTACACCTTC.

The chain recombines TRBV9 with TRBJ2-7; D gene uncertain. Between the trimmed V and J ends, which lost 0 bases and 0 bases, there was a span of 10 bases. The germline V gene encodes CDR1 SGDLS and CDR2 YYNGEE. The CDR3 length is 15 residues. DNA of the CDR3: TGTGCCAGCAGCGTAGATCCACAGAGCTCCTACGAGCAGTACTTC. As protein: CASSVDPQSSYEQYF. The variable domain in full, with the rest retrieved from reference TRBV9 and TRBJ2-7, is DSGVTQTPKHLITATGQRVTLRCSPRSGDLSVYWYQQSLDQGLQFLIQYYNGEERAKGNILERFSAQQFPDLHSELNLSSLELGDSALYFCASSVDPQSSYEQYFGPGTRLTVT.

The V call is TRBV12-3 or TRBV12-4, the J call TRBJ2-4; D is unresolved. V lost 5 bases and J lost 1, with 15 bases in between. The CDR3 is 16 amino acids. The CDR3 DNA sequence: TGTGCCAGCAGTCTCAAGGATCCCGGGGCCAAAAACATTCAGTACTTC. It translates to CASSLKDPGAKNIQYF.